Here is one T cell receptor beta chain with its context. Its antigen is still unknown. The repertoire was sequenced with immunoSEQ multiplex PCR; TCRdb's copy has only in-frame clones and lacks some. The data show about 83,000 clones, with roughly 83% seen just once and 7.3% held by the top ten. CDR3 length equals 15 residues. The V gene's germline CDR1 is SGHAT and CDR2 FQNNGV. The V end lost 4 bases, the J end lost 4 bases, and 16 bases lay between the germline ends. These data belong to a study of OX40 agonist ivuxolimab in advanced cancers. The wider study: Patients receiving dose escalation had hepatocellular carcinoma, melanoma, renal cell or head and neck cancer.

Systemic immunosuppression or autoimmune disease history was grounds to exclude patients. With baseline, cycle 4 day 1, and cycle 7 day 1 as timepoints, blood was sampled. Study-wide results and limits: Not determined was the antigen specificity of the expanded peripheral T cells.

The chain carries TRBV11-2 and TRBJ2-5, with D possibly TRBD2 on 5 matching bases. Source: CD4+ or CD8+ T cells sorted from blood, taken in a trial of the OX40 agonist ivuxolimab. The sequence came from an adult with an advanced solid tumor such as melanoma, head and neck, liver or kidney cancer. The CDR3 loop is CASSSRRTVGETQYF. The CDR3 coding sequence is TGTGCCAGCAGCTCGAGGCGGACTGTCGGAGAGACCCAGTACTTC.